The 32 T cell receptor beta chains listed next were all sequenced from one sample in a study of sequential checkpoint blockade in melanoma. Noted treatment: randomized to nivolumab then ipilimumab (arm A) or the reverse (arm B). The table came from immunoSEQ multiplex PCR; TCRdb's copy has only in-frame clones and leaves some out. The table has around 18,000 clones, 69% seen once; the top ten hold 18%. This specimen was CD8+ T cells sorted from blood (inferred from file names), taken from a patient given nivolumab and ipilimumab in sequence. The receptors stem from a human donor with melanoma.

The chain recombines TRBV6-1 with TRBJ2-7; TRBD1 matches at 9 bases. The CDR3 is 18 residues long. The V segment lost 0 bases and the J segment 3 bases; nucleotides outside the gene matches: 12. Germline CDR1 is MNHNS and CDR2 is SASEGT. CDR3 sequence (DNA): TGTGCCAGCAGTGAAGCGGAAATACCGGGACAGGGATTCTACGAGCAGTACTTC. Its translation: CASSEAEIPGQGFYEQYF.

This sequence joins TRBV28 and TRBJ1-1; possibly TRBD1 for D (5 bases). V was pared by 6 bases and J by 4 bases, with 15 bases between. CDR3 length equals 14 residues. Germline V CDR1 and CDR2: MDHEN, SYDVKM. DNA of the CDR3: TGTGCCAGCAGCCCGGTTGGGGGGGGCACTGAAGCTTTCTTT. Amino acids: CASSPVGGGTEAFF.

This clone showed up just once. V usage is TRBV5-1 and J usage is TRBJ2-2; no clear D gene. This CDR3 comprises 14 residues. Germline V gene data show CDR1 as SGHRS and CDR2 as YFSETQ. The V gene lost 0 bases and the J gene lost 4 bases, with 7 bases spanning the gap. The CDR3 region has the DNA TGCGCCAGCAGCTTGGGGTACGGCACCGGGGAGCTGTTTTTT. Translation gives CASSLGYGTGELFF.

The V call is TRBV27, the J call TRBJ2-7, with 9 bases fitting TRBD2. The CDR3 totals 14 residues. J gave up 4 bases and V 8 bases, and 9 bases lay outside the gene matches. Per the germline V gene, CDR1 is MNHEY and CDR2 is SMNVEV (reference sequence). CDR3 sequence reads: CASEGAGGHYEQYF. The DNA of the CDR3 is TGTGCCAGCGAGGGGGCGGGAGGGCATTACGAGCAGTACTTC.

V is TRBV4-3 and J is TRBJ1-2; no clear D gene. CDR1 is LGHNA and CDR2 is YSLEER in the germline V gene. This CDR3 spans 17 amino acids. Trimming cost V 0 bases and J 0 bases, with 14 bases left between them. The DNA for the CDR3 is TGCGCCAGCAGCCAAGATCTAGTCAGCGGGCCTAACTATGGCTACACCTTC. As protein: CASSQDLVSGPNYGYTF.

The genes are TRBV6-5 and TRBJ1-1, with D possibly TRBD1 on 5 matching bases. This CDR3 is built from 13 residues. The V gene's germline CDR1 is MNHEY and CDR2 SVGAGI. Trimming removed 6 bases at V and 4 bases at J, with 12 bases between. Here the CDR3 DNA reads TGTGCCAGCAGCCCCAGTGGGGCCACTGAAGCTTTCTTT. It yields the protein CASSPSGATEAFF.

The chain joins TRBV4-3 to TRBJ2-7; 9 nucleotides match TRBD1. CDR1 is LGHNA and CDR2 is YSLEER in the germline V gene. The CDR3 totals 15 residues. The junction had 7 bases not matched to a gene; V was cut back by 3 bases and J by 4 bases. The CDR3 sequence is CASSHLPGTGYEQYF. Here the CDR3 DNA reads TGCGCCAGCAGCCATCTACCCGGGACAGGGTACGAGCAGTACTTC.

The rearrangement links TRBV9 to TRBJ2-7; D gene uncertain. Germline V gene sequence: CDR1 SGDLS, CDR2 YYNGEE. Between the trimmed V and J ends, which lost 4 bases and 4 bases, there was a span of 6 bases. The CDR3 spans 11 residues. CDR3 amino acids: CASSSTYEQYF. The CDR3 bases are TGTGCCAGCAGCTCCACATACGAGCAGTACTTC.

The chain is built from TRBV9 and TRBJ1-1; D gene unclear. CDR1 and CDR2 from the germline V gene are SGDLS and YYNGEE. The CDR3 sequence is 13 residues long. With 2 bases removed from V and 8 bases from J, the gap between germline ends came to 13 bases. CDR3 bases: TGTGCCAGCAGCGTCACTAACTCCGCAGAAGCTTTCTTT. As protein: CASSVTNSAEAFF.

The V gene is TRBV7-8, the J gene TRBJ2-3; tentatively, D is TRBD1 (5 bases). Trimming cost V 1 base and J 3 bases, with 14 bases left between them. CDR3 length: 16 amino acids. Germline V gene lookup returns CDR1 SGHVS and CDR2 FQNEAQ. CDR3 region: CASSLESGAVTDTQYF. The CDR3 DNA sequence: TGTGCCAGCAGCTTAGAGTCTGGGGCAGTTACAGATACGCAGTATTTT.

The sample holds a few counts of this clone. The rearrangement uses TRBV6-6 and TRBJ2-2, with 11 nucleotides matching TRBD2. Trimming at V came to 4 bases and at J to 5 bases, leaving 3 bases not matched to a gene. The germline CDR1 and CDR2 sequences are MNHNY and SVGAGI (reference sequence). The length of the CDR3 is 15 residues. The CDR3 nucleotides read TGTGCCAGCAGTTTAGCGGGGGGGCGAACCGGGGAGCTGTTTTTT. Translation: CASSLAGGRTGELFF.

The CDR3 sequence: CASSQGAGSNQPQHF. The DNA of the CDR3 is TGCGCCAGCAGCCAAGGGGCAGGTAGCAATCAGCCCCAGCATTTT. The chain joins TRBV4-3 to TRBJ1-5, with D unclear. Germline V CDR1 and CDR2: LGHNA, YSLEER. V was clipped by 1 base and J by 0 bases, with 7 bases between them. This CDR3 is built from 15 residues.

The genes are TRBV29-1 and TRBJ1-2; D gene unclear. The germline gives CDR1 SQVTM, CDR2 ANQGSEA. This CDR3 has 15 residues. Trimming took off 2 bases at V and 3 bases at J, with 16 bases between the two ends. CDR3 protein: CSVEPHTRTDYGYTF. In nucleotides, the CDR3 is TGCAGCGTTGAACCGCACACTCGGACTGACTATGGCTACACCTTC.

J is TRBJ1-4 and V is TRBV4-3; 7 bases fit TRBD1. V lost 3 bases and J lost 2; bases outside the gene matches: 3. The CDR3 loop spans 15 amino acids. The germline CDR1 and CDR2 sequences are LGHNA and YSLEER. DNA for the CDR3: TGCGCCAGCAGCCAGACGACAGGGACTAATGAAAAACTGTTTTTT. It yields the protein CASSQTTGTNEKLFF.

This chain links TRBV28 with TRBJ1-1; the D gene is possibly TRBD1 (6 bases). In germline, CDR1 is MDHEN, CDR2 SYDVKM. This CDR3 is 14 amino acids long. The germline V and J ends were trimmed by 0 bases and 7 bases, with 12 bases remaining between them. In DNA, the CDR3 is TGTGCCAGCAGTTTATGGAACGCAGGGGTTGAAGCTTTCTTT. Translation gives CASSLWNAGVEAFF. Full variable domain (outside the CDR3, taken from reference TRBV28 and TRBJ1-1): DVKVTQSSRYLVKRTGEKVFLECVQDMDHENMFWYRQDPGLGLRLIYFSYDVKMKEKGDIPEGYSVSREKKERFSLILESASTNQTSMYLCASSLWNAGVEAFFGQGTRLTVV.

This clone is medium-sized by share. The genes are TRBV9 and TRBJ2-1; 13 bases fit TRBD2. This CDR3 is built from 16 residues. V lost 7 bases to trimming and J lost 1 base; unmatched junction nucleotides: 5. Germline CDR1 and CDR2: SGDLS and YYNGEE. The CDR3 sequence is CASAGTSGMSYNEQFF. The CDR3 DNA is TGTGCCAGCGCTGGGACTAGCGGGATGTCCTACAATGAGCAGTTCTTC.

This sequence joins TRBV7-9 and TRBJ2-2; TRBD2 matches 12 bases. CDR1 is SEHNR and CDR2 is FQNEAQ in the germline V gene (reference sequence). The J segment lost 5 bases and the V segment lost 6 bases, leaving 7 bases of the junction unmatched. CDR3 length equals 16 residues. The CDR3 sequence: CASRHRLAGVTGELFF. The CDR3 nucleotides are TGTGCCAGCAGGCATAGACTAGCGGGAGTTACCGGGGAGCTGTTTTTT.

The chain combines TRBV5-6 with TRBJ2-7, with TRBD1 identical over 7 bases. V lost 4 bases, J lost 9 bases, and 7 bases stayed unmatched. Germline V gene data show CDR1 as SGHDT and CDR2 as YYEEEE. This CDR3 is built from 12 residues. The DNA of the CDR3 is TGTGCCAGCAGCCCAGACAGGGTACGGCAGTACTTC. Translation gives CASSPDRVRQYF.

The CDR3 here is CASSSLSPGQGSYEQYF. CDR3 sequence (DNA): TGTGCCAGCAGCTCCCTCTCCCCGGGACAGGGTTCCTACGAGCAGTACTTC. The V call is TRBV7-6, the J call TRBJ2-7; 9 positions match TRBD1. Germline CDR1 and CDR2: SGHVS and FNYEAQ. Losses at the gene ends were 4 bases for V and 1 base for J; bases not matched to a gene: 11. The CDR3 is 17 amino acids.

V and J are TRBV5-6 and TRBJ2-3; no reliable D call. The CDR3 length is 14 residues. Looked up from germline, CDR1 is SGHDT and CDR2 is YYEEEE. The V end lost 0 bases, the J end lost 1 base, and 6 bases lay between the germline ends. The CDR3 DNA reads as TGTGCCAGCAGCTTGGGGGCTCGCACAGATACGCAGTATTTT. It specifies CASSLGARTDTQYF.

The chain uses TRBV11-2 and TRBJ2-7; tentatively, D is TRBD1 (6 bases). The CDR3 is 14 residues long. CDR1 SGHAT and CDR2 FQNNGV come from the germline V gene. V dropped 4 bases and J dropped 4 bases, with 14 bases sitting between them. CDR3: CASSYGQGIYEQYF. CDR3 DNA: TGTGCCAGCAGCTACGGGCAGGGGATATACGAGCAGTACTTC.

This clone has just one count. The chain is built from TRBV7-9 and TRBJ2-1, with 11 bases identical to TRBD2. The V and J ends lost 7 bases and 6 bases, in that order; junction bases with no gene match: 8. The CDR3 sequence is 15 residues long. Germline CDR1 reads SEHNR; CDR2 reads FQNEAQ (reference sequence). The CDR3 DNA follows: TGTGCCAGCACCAATTTAGCGGGGGGGCCCAATGAGCAGTTCTTC. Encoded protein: CASTNLAGGPNEQFF.

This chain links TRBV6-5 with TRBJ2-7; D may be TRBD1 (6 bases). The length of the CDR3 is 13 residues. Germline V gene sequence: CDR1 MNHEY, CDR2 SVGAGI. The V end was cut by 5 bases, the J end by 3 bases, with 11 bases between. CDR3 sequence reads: CASSPDSNYEQYF. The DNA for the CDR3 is TGTGCCAGCAGTCCGGACAGTAACTACGAGCAGTACTTC.

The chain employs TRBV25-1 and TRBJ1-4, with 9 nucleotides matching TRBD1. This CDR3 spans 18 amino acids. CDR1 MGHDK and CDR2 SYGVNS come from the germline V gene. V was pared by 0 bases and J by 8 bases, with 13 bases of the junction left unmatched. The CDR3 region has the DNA TGTGCCAGCAGTGAATATCAAACGGGGACAGGGTTACGGGAAAAACTGTTTTTT. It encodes CASSEYQTGTGLREKLFF.

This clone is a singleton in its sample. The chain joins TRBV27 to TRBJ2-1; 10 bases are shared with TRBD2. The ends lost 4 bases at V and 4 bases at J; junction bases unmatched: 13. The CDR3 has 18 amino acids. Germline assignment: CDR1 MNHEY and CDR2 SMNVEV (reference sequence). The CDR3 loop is CASSSSGAGGLSYNEQFF. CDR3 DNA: TGTGCCAGCAGTTCCTCGGGAGCGGGAGGGCTCTCATACAATGAGCAGTTCTTC.

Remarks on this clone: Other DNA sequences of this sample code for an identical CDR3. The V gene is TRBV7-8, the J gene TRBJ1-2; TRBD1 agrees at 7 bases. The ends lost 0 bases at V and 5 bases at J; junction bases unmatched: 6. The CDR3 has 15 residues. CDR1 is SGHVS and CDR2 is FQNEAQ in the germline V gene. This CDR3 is CASSLASGRGYGYTF. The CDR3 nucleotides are TGTGCCAGCAGCTTAGCGTCAGGCAGGGGGTATGGCTACACCTTC.

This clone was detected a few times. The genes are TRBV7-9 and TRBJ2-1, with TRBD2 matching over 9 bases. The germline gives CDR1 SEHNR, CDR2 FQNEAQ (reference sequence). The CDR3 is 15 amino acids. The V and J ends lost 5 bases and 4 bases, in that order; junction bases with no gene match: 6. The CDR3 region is CASSRGTSRYNEQFF. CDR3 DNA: TGTGCCAGCAGCCGTGGGACTAGCCGATACAATGAGCAGTTCTTC. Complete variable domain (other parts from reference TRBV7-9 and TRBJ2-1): DTGVSQNPRHKITKRGQNVTFRCDPISEHNRLYWYRQTLGQGPEFLTYFQNEAQLEKSRLLSDRFSAERPKGSFSTLEIQRTEQGDSAMYLCASSRGTSRYNEQFFGPGTRLTVL.

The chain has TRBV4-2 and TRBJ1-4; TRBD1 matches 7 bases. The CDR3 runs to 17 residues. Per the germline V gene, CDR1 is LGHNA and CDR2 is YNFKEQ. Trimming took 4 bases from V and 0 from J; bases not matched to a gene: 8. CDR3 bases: TGTGCCAGCAGCCCATCTGGACAGGCTTCAACTAATGAAAAACTGTTTTTT. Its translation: CASSPSGQASTNEKLFF.

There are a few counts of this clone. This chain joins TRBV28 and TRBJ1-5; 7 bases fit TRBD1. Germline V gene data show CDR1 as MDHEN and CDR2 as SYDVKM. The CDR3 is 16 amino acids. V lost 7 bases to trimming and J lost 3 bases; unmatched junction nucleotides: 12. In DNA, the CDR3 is TGTGCCAGCACCCTAAGCGACAGGGCTTCCAATCAGCCCCAGCATTTT. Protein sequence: CASTLSDRASNQPQHF. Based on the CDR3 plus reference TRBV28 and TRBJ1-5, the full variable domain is DVKVTQSSRYLVKRTGEKVFLECVQDMDHENMFWYRQDPGLGLRLIYFSYDVKMKEKGDIPEGYSVSREKKERFSLILESASTNQTSMYLCASTLSDRASNQPQHFGDGTRLSIL.

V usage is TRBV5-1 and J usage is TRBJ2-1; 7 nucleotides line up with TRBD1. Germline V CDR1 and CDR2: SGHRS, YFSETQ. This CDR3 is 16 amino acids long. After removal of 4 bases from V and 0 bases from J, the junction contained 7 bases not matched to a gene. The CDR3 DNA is TGCGCCAGCAGCCCCCCGACAGGGAGCTCCTACAATGAGCAGTTCTTC. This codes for CASSPPTGSSYNEQFF. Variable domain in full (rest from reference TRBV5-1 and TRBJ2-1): KAGVTQTPRYLIKTRGQQVTLSCSPISGHRSVSWYQQTPGQGLQFLFEYFSETQRNKGNFPGRFSGRQFSNSRSEMNVSTLELGDSALYLCASSPPTGSSYNEQFFGPGTRLTVL.

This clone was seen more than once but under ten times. CDR3 in amino acids: CASSHTGGSGGYTF. CDR3 in DNA: TGTGCCAGTAGTCATACAGGGGGCTCTGGTGGCTACACCTTC. The chain couples TRBV19 to TRBJ1-2, with 9 bases that match TRBD1. Germline CDR1 reads LNHDA; CDR2 reads SQIVND (reference sequence). Unmatched junction bases numbered 8, after V lost 5 bases and J lost 7 bases. The CDR3 spans 14 residues. Full variable domain (remainder filled in from reference TRBV19 and TRBJ1-2): DGGITQSPKYLFRKEGQNVTLSCEQNLNHDAMYWYRQDPGQGLRLIYYSQIVNDFQKGDIAEGYSVSREKKESFPLTVTSAQKNPTAFYLCASSHTGGSGGYTFGSGTRLTVV.

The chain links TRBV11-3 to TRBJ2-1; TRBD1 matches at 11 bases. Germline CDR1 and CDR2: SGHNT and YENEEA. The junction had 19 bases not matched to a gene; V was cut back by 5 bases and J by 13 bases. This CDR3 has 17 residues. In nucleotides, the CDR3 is TGTGCCAGCAGCACCGATGCGAGGGGGGACAGGGGGTCAGCTCAGTTCTTC. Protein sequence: CASSTDARGDRGSAQFF.